The present TCR beta chain was sequenced within a study of glioma-infiltrating T cells after dendritic cell vaccination. Background on the study: Three intradermal dendritic cell vaccine injections were given every two weeks.

The immunoSEQ assay amplified TCRB CDR3 from up to 2 ug DNA. The PCR used 60 V beta and 13 J beta primers. Assay used: immunoSEQ multiplex PCR; TCRdb lists only in-frame clones, some missing. The top ten clones hold around 16% of a sample with about 58,000 clones, about 79% of them seen once. From germline, CDR1 is SGHTA and CDR2 FQGNSA. The CDR3 is 15 residues long. With V trimmed by 4 bases and J by 5 bases, 3 bases remained unmatched. Time point reported: after dendritic cell vaccination, including at tumor progression/relapse. Patients had residual fresh-frozen tumor tissue and more than two years of survival data.

V gene TRBV7-2 combines with J gene TRBJ2-7; 15 bases are a match to TRBD2. This clonotype was obtained from a human donor with glioblastoma. The specimen comprised blood, sampled after dendritic cell vaccination. The CDR3 loop is CASSWTSGGAHEQYF. CDR3 nucleotide sequence: TGTGCCAGCAGCTGGACTAGCGGGGGGGCCCACGAGCAGTACTTC. The full variable domain, in which reference TRBV7-2 and TRBJ2-7 provide the parts outside the CDR3, is GAGVSQSPSNKVTEKGKDVELRCDPISGHTALYWYRQSLGQGLEFLIYFQGNSAPDKSGLPSDRFSAERTGGSVSTLTIQRTQQEDSAVYLCASSWTSGGAHEQYFGPGTRLTVT.